The rows below give T cell receptor beta chains drawn from one sample of a study of T cell responses to AZD1222 COVID-19 vaccine. The table came from immunoSEQ multiplex PCR; TCRdb's copy has only in-frame clones and leaves some out. The data contain roughly 77,000 clones, about 91% of them seen just once; the ten biggest clones take up approximately 7%. The input for sequencing was peripheral blood, taken on day 0 of MenACWY control vaccination. These receptors all come from an adult in good health. Each CDR3 is given with its conserved first and last residue. The D gene is left open where the match is weak. Clone size is given for some rows only: seen once, a few or many times, or a class if the clone is expanded.

CDR3 protein	CDR3 DNA	D gene	V gene	J gene	clone size
CASSYGREVTKNIQYF	TGTGCCAGCAGTTACGGGCGGGAGGTTACCAAAAACATTCAGTACTTC	TRBD2	TRBV6-5	TRBJ2-4	NA
CASSQWQGTSTGELFF	TGTGCCAGCAGCCAGTGGCAGGGGACTTCCACCGGGGAGCTGTTTTTT	NA	TRBV3-1/TRBV3-2	TRBJ2-2	NA
CASTGGSNNQPQHF	TGTGCCAGCACGGGGGGCTCCAACAATCAGCCCCAGCATTTT	NA	TRBV2	TRBJ1-5	NA
CASSRQGLAEAFF	TGTGCCAGCAGCAGACAGGGTTTAGCTGAAGCTTTCTTT	TRBD1	TRBV9	TRBJ1-1	NA
CASSQSRGNSPLHF	TGTGCCAGCAGCCAGAGCCGGGGTAATTCACCCCTCCACTTT	NA	TRBV14	TRBJ1-6	NA
CATSRDQAGGNNEQFF	TGTGCCACCAGCAGAGATCAAGCGGGAGGAAACAATGAGCAGTTCTTC	TRBD2	TRBV15	TRBJ2-1	NA
CASSFADNEQFF	TGCGCCAGCAGCTTTGCCGACAATGAGCAGTTCTTC	NA	TRBV5-1	TRBJ2-1	once
CASRGDSPLHF	TGTGCCAGCAGGGGGGATTCACCCCTCCACTTT	NA	TRBV28	TRBJ1-6	NA
CASSPGTSGRARIMFEQFF	TGTGCCAGCAGCCCGGGGACTAGCGGGAGGGCCCGGATTATGTTTGAGCAGTTCTTC	TRBD2	TRBV14	TRBJ2-1	once
CASSLGGATGSDTIYF	TGTGCCAGCAGTTTAGGAGGGGCCACGGGTAGCGACACCATATATTTT	NA	TRBV28	TRBJ1-3	NA
CASSLAPGDTGELFF	TGCGCCAGCAGCTTGGCCCCCGGGGATACCGGGGAGCTGTTTTTT	NA	TRBV5-1	TRBJ2-2	NA
CASSTSQGMGETQYF	TGTGCCAGCAGTACCTCACAGGGGATGGGGGAGACCCAGTACTTC	TRBD1	TRBV28	TRBJ2-5	once
CASRTGFEQYF	TGTGCCAGCAGGACAGGGTTCGAGCAGTACTTC	TRBD1	TRBV28	TRBJ2-7	medium-sized
CASSESDYFRQGRRAYEQYF	TGCGCCAGCAGTGAGTCCGATTACTTCAGACAGGGGCGCCGAGCCTACGAGCAGTACTTC	TRBD1	TRBV10-1	TRBJ2-7	NA
CASSSGQRFHGYTF	TGTGCCAGCAGTTCGGGACAGAGGTTTCATGGCTACACCTTC	TRBD1	TRBV28	TRBJ1-2	once
CASGGSRKRYNEQFF	TGTGCCAGCGGAGGGTCCCGGAAACGATACAATGAGCAGTTCTTC	NA	TRBV28	TRBJ2-1	NA
CASSPPRGRDTEAFF	TGTGCCAGCTCACCACCGAGGGGGCGCGACACTGAAGCTTTCTTT	TRBD1	TRBV18	TRBJ1-1	NA
CAWRGSYEQYF	TGTGCCTGGAGGGGCTCCTACGAGCAGTACTTC	NA	TRBV30	TRBJ2-7	NA
CASSFNSNQPQHF	TGTGCCAGCAGTTTCAACAGCAATCAGCCCCAGCATTTT	NA	TRBV27	TRBJ1-5	NA
CASSLTGGKETQYF	TGTGCCAGCAGCTTAACAGGGGGCAAGGAGACCCAGTACTTC	TRBD1	TRBV7-9	TRBJ2-5	NA
CAISEALGQEYQPQHF	TGTGCCATCAGTGAGGCGCTGGGACAGGAATATCAGCCCCAGCATTTT	TRBD1	TRBV10-3	TRBJ1-5	NA
CASGGRVAQQETQYF	TGTGCCAGCGGGGGGAGGGTCGCGCAGCAAGAGACCCAGTACTTC	TRBD2	TRBV2	TRBJ2-5	NA
CASSEYGQGSNQPQHF	TGCGCCAGCAGTGAGTATGGACAGGGGAGCAATCAGCCCCAGCATTTT	TRBD1	TRBV10-1	TRBJ1-5	NA
CASSLEGHSNQPQHF	TGCGCCAGCAGCTTGGAGGGACATAGCAATCAGCCCCAGCATTTT	NA	TRBV5-1	TRBJ1-5	NA
CASSLVLTPTDTQYF	TGTGCCAGCAGCTTGGTTCTAACCCCTACAGATACGCAGTATTTT	NA	TRBV5-8	TRBJ2-3	NA